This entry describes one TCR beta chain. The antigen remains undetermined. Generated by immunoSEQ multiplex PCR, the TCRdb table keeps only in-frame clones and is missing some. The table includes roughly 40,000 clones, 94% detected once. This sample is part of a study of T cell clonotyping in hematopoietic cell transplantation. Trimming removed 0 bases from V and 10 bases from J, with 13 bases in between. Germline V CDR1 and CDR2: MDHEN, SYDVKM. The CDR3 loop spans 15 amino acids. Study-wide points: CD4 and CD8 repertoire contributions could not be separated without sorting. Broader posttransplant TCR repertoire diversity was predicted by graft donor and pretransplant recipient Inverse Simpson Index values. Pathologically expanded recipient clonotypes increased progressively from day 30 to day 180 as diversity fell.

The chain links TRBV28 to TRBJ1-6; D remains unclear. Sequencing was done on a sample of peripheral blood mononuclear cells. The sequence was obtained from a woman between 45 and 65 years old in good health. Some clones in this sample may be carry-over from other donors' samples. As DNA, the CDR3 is TGTGCCAGCAGTTTATGGGCACTGCCGGGGTCACCCCTCCACTTT. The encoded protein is CASSLWALPGSPLHF.